Here is one T cell receptor beta chain with its context. Its antigen is not yet known. No base quality information exists; no much larger clone differs at one position. The sample is drawn from a study of cytomegalovirus exposure and HLA in healthy donors (dated by TCRdb to the late 2010s). At the level of the whole study: An earlier analysis of more than 550 of the donors reported about 300 Gb of sequence data and 95 million to 130 million unique TCR beta sequences obtained from 180 million or so T cells. An early release covering roughly 600 HLA-typed donors comprised roughly 300 gigabases of sequencing data and some 79 million unique TCR sequences. Among the approximately 400 genotyped donors, approximately 76% belonged to the genetic ancestry cluster associated with self-reported Caucasian donors. The aim of the study was to test whether cataloging public T cell receptors could identify signatures of past pathogen exposure. The study used immunosequencing to profile the T cell repertoires of several hundred subjects and linked those repertoires to cytomegalovirus serostatus. Besides the first cohort of around 700 subjects, a separate validation cohort made up of over 95 different subjects was used. High-throughput TCR immunosequencing, statistical association of individual TCRs with disease status, and machine learning were combined to predict cytomegalovirus infection status. A later analysis re-analyzed previously published TCR beta repertoires from roughly 690 donors and added high-resolution HLA genotyping to study TCR occurrence patterns. Rather than using new phenotypic data, the later analysis identified candidate immune exposures from TCR beta sequences and from how often those sequences occurred across donors. An earlier analysis of about 620 of the donors applied high-throughput TCR beta sequencing to assess whether each TCR beta V gene segment acted as functional or pseudogenic. Donor age, sex, ethnicity and CMV serostatus were compiled alongside the repertoire data. Genome-wide SNP genotypes for about 60% of the 666 donors were used in a later genetic analysis, which treated that subset as a discovery cohort. All discovery cohort repertoires had been generated on a single sequencing platform. HLA typing covered class I and class II loci at four-digit resolution. Typing coverage differed by locus: A, B, C, DRB1 and DQB1 were typed in about 620-630 donors, DQA1 in about 510, DPA1 in over 600, and DPB1 in about 450. Because of strong linkage in the cohort, a handful of DR-DQ haplotypes were treated as single units for association and clustering. Among some 400 genotyped donors of the cohort, an average of around 250,000 unique TCR beta nucleotide sequences was sequenced per donor, of which roughly 17% were non-productive. On the study overall, not on this receptor specifically: A further reported finding was that TCR beta sequences accurately predicted the HLA-A and HLA-B alleles for most subjects in the first cohort. Because counts were too low, approximately 18 rarely observed V segments, including chromosome 9 orphons, were excluded from the earlier analysis of about 500 of the donors. In a later analysis, several top co-occurrence clusters were reported to appear linked to parvovirus B19, influenza, CMV and Epstein-Barr virus. According to a later analysis, TCR association rates differed among HLA loci, with DRB1 alleles showing the most associated TCRs and HLA-C alleles showing the fewest. In a later analysis, 15,000 to 20,000 TCR beta sequences were associated with specific HLA alleles at a false discovery rate of 0.05. V-gene and J-gene trimming of TCR beta chains was associated with a missense DCLRE1C variant in a later genetic analysis, and the association was replicated in an independent cohort. Only TCR beta chains were sequenced in this cohort, and the absence of alpha or paired-chain data limited detectable features. Linkage disequilibrium might explain the correlated functional status among segregating V segments, but an unknown experimental factor could not be excluded. Because HLA typing was missing for some donors at each locus, association tests included only the typed subset. In an earlier analysis of around 600 of the donors, most TCR beta V segments were observed in productive rearrangements about 90% or about 30% of the time, broadly matching IMGT annotations. The presence/absence analyses assumed that sequencing depth was roughly uniform across donors, and that assumption may not be true. Most TCR sequences were observed very rarely across donors, whereas some public TCRs were present in many individuals. In a later analysis, HLA-associated TCR beta chains were found to be more clonally expanded and to have lower generation probabilities than equally common non-associated chains. According to a later genetic analysis, donors in an Asian-associated ancestry cluster had fewer N-insertions in productive TCRs than the approximately 670-donor mean. A cluster of highly shared sequence variants was judged likely to be a technical artifact of the sequencing pipeline. Some IMGT-functional V segments, including TRBV6-2 and TRBV6-3, could not be distinguished by the 87-base-pair reads and were therefore excluded. When HLA alleles, especially DR and DQ, strongly co-occurred, TCR associations were difficult to assign to individual alleles. Three of the identified cytomegalovirus-associated TCR beta chains were confirmed in vitro to be specific for cytomegalovirus antigens. CMV serostatus was the only immune exposure information available for the cohort. Most CMV-associated TCR beta chains appeared to be HLA-restricted in a later analysis, and the HLA associations seemed to be driven largely by CMV exposure. Cytomegalovirus status was reported to be diagnosed by the classifier with high specificity and sensitivity in both the original and validation cohorts. In the study, 164 TCR beta chains were listed as associated with cytomegalovirus. It was suggested by the authors that the approach could potentially be generalized to other disease states and immunological phenotypes.

The cohort consisted of 600 to 700 healthy bone marrow donors. At the time of sampling, every cohort member was nominally healthy, though immune exposures that went unrecorded were likely present. The donor tested CMV seropositive and was one of the 289 seropositive cohort members. Every donor gave a peripheral blood sample, and the peripheral blood mononuclear cells from that sample were used for TCR beta sequencing. The Qiagen DNeasy Blood Extraction Kit was used to extract genomic DNA from the blood cell samples. Library preparation was by the immunoSEQ multiplex PCR assay. The multiplex PCR relied on a mix of 60 forward primers for TCR Vbeta segments and 13 reverse primers for TCR Jbeta segments. The CDR3 region of rearranged TCR beta genes was amplified from genomic DNA by a multiplex PCR assay. The amplified TCR beta libraries were sequenced on the Illumina HiSeq System as 87-base-pair reads. The original pipeline was this. A later analysis tallied roughly 80 million unique TCR beta chains across the 666 repertoires, and some 12 million of those chains were shared by two or more donors. To remove PCR and sequencing errors, raw reads were error-corrected and collapsed into unique sequences using a nearest-neighbor algorithm that merged closely related sequences. CDR3 sequences were aligned to IMGT reference sequences to assign V, D and J gene segments. For a sequence to be retained, a match of at least six nucleotides to both a V gene segment and a J gene segment was required. Rearrangements were called productive when the CDR3 lacked stop codons and stayed in frame with V and J; all others were non-productive. Following IMGT convention, CDR3 was defined as the stretch from the second conserved V-encoded cysteine to the conserved J-encoded phenylalanine. Sequences without an unambiguous match to a single V gene segment were excluded from the earlier analysis of about 600 of the donors. An earlier analysis of a few hundred of the donors classified V segments as functional when productive rearrangements were above 56.7% and as segregating when the standard deviation between donors was above 5%. A statistical classification framework was built for diagnosing cytomegalovirus status from the catalog of TCR beta chain sequences. V and J gene assignment, in a later analysis, came from comparing TCR nucleotide sequences with IMGT/GENE-DB human TR gene sequences. Using the TCRdist pipeline, a later analysis assigned CDR3 sequences along with most-parsimonious VDJ recombination scenarios. In a later analysis, each TCR beta chain was defined by its CDR3 amino acid sequence together with its V-gene family, and reads lacking a unique V-gene family were excluded. As a way to deal with suspected cross-contamination and a sequencing artifact, a later analysis dropped 450 to 700 nucleotide sequences that were highly shared and had low generation probability. A later analysis calculated a clonal expansion index for each public chain from normalized within-repertoire ranks of inferred template counts. A later analysis computed generation probabilities with a VDJ recombination model fitted to out-of-frame rearrangements, and checked the results against IGoR. In a later analysis, hypergeometric tests were used to score TCR-TCR, TCR-HLA and TCR-CMV co-occurrence, with a repertoire-size bias correction applied to TCR pairs. In a later analysis, false discovery rates were estimated by permuting HLA or CMV assignments 20 times. In a later analysis, co-occurring TCRs were grouped using DBSCAN, and TCRdist sequence similarity was added for clustering within HLA-allele-positive subsets. For co-occurrence clustering, repertoires with fewer than 30,000 or more than 120,000 public chains were excluded, along with roughly 5 repertoires with anomalous nucleotide sharing. TCRdb took this table from immuneACCESS and kept in-frame rearrangements with V and J called. Such tables lack part of the clones; where checked against another copy, unresolved V genes explain under half of the gap, and the rest is unexplained. V, J and clone size derive from that table, while D and trimming were established from the DNA sequence. In all, the sample holds approximately 170,000 clones, and roughly 79% of those were seen once. The top ten clonotypes cover about 7.4% of the sample.

CDR1 and CDR2, per the germline V gene (reference sequence), are MNHNY and SVGAGI. V loses 6 bases at its end and J loses 1 base; junction bases beyond the gene matches: 2. The CDR3 covers 14 residues, taking in both the cysteine and the phenylalanine. The retained sequence is limited to the CDR3, 42 bases, with the frame set at the first base. Here the chain combines TRBV6-6 and TRBJ1-1; TRBD1 lines up with 10 middle nucleotides. The receptor was derived from a male donor in good health and CMV-seropositive. Sequenced: PBMCs. The DNA sequence reads TGTGCCAGCAGAGACAGGGGGCGGAACACTGAAGCTTTCTTT. Its protein is CASRDRGRNTEAFF.